Sequencing of this T cell receptor (beta chain) was carried out in a study of blood T cell repertoires in COVID-19. As for the study in general: PBMCs, B-cell-depleted T cells, or T cells provided the cDNA or gDNA that made up the material.

Cohort allocation depended upon clinical history that participants reported. In the study's own analysis: The authors estimated nucleated cell counts from reference gene primer amplification. The data were produced by immunoSEQ multiplex PCR, yet TCRdb's version contains in-frame clones alone and is incomplete. That table furnishes V, J and clone size, whereas the DNA furnished D and trimming. The repertoire holds 150,000 to 200,000 clones, with around 80% as singletons. The sequenced material came from PBMCs or T cells enriched from blood (not recorded which). This clonotype originated in a man aged 35 to 55 who had recovered from COVID-19.

Written as DNA, the CDR3 is TGCGCCAGCAGCCATCGGACTGCTGGCACAGATACGCAGTATTTT. It codes for CASSHRTAGTDTQYF. The V gene is TRBV5-1, the J gene TRBJ2-3; D possibly corresponds to TRBD2 (5 bases). The CDR3 totals 15 residues. The V gene's germline CDR1 is SGHRS and CDR2 YFSETQ. The V end lost 4 bases, the J end lost 1 base, and 13 bases lay between the germline ends.